This TCR beta chain was recorded in a study of T cells expressing NK-cell markers. From its re-call of the 5' RACE reads, TCRdb lists each CDR3 protein once, without DNA. In all, the sample yields roughly 390,000 distinct CDR3 sequences. This CDR3 comprises 15 residues. Looked up from germline, CDR1 is MDHEN and CDR2 is SYDVKM. The specimen was blood T cells: a sorted CD56 or NKG2C T cell subset, CD4+ or CD8+ T cells, or bulk PBMC T cells (not recorded which). The genes are TRBV28 and TRBJ2-7; with no DNA, the TCRdb D assignment of TRBD2 cannot be verified. The clonotype was recovered from a man aged 18-69 years in good health. CDR3 loop: CASRDKGLATYEQYF.